This T cell receptor (beta chain) originates from a study of shared clonotypes between healthy human individuals. Broader study findings: The study found 4.5% to 6% of naive CD4 clonotypes shared across a few donors. Memory subsets had estimated richness that was generally smaller than that of naive subsets.

On this clone itself: Antigen: not known.

TCRdb's copy holds only in-frame clones and misses some; the assay was immunoSEQ multiplex PCR. The profile shows around 2.1 million clones, approximately 96% of them singletons. CDR1 and CDR2 from the germline V gene are SGHRS and YFSETQ. V lost 5 bases, J lost 3 bases, and 27 bases stayed unmatched. The CDR3 extends over 21 amino acids. A split of CD4+ cells into CD45RA+ naive and CD45RA-negative memory subsets was performed. Sequenced material: naive CD4+ T cells sorted from blood. Subset of the sample: CD45RA+ positively selected. The TCR sequence derives from a man younger than 35 in good health. This chain uses TRBV5-1 with TRBJ2-7; 9 positions match TRBD1. The DNA of the CDR3 is TGCGCCAGCAGACAAGCGCCAATGATGGGAGGGACAGGGCAACTCTTCTACGAGCAGTACTTC. It yields the protein CASRQAPMMGGTGQLFYEQYF.